A selection of T cell receptor beta chains follows, all from one sample in a study of T cell changes during pregnancy in multiple sclerosis. Assay: immunoSEQ multiplex PCR; the TCRdb copy retains only in-frame clones and omits some. The sample has 30,000 or so clones, 85% to 90% seen once; the top ten hold 8% to 9.5%. Sequencing used CD8+ T cells from peripheral blood mononuclear cells, obtained after pregnancy. The origin of the receptors is a female donor with multiple sclerosis, enrolled in a pregnancy study. The conserved cysteine and the conserved F or W are not part of the CDR3 here. Part of the rows lack a size; the others show once, few, many or a class for expanded clones.

V,size,CDR3
TRBV10-3,once,AIRGGLGPGETQY
TRBV4-2,once,ASSQIPLTAEQY
TRBV6-6,.,ASSYLTGSSYEQY
TRBV28,many,ASSPWTSGGVNEQF
TRBV27,.,ASRYGGGSYNEQF
TRBV5-5,.,ASSTGTGIFGYT
TRBV2,.,ASSRFGDRGYT
TRBV7-3,.,ASSLVTRSNYGYT
TRBV30,.,AGGTSYYNEQF
TRBV7-6,.,ASSPDTSPSYEQY
TRBV18,.,ASSPGQGPGYGYT
TRBV5-8,.,ASSLQGRENTEAF
TRBV5-4,once,ASSHDGGNEQF
TRBV2,few,ASSLPTGAH
TRBV15,.,ATSMGQGGEKLF
TRBV30,few,AWSVHMNTEAF
TRBV4-3,.,ASSHLPGDRGPYEQY
TRBV5-1,.,ASHPEGVAEAF
TRBV27,.,ASSFEGGYGYT
TRBV6-1,.,ASSETVGGENTEAF
TRBV13,few,ASSLRGGTEAF
TRBV6-5,.,ASSYSTGELYNEQF